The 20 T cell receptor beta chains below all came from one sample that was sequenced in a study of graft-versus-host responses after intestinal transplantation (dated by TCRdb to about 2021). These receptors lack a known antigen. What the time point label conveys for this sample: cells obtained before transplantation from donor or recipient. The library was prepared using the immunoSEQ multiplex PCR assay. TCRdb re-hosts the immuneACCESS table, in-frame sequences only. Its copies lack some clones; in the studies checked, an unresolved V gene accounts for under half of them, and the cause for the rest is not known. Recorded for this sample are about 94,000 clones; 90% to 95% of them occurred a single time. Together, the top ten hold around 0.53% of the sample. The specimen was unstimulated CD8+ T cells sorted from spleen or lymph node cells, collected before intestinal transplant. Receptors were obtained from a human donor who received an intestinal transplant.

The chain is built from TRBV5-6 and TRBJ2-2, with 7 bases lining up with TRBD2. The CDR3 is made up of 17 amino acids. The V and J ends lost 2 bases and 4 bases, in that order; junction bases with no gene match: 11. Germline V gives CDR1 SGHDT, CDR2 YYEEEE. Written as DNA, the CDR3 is TGTGCCAGCAGCTTCCCTTTAGCGGGCCACGTCACCGGGGAGCTGTTTTTT. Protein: CASSFPLAGHVTGELFF.

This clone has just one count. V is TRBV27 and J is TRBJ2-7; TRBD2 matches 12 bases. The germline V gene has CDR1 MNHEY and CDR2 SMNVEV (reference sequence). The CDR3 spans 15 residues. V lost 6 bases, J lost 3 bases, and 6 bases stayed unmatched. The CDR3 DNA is TGTGCCAGCAGAAAAAAGACTAGCGGGAGCTACGAGCAGTACTTC. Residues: CASRKKTSGSYEQYF.

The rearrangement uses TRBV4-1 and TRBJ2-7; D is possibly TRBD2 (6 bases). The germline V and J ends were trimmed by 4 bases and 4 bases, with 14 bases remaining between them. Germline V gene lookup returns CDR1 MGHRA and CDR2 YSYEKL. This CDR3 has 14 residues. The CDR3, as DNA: TGCGCCAGCAGCCCTGGGGCGGGAAAATACGAGCAGTACTTC. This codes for CASSPGAGKYEQYF.

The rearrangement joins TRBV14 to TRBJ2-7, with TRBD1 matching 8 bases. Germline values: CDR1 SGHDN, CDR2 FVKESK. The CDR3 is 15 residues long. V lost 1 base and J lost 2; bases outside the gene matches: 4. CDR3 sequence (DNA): TGTGCCAGCAGCCAAGGCTGGACAGGGACCTACGAGCAGTACTTC. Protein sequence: CASSQGWTGTYEQYF.

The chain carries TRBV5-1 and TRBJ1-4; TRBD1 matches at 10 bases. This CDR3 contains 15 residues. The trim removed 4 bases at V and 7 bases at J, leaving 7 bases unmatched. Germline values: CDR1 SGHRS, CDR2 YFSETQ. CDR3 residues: CASSRDRDRGEKLFF. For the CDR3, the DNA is TGCGCCAGCAGCCGGGACCGGGACAGGGGTGAAAAACTGTTTTTT.

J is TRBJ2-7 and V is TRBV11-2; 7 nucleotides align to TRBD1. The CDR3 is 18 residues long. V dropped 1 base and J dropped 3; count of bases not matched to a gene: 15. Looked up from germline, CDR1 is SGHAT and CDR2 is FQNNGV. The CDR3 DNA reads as TGTGCCAGCAGCTTAGCTGAGACCCTCGGGACAGTCTTCTACGAGCAGTACTTC. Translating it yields CASSLAETLGTVFYEQYF.

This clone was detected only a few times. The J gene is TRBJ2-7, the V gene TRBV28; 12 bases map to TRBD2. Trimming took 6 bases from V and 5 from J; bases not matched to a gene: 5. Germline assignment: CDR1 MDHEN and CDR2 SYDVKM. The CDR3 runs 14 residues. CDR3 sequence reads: CASRARTSGNEQYF. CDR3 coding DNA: TGTGCCAGCAGGGCTAGGACTAGCGGGAACGAGCAGTACTTC.

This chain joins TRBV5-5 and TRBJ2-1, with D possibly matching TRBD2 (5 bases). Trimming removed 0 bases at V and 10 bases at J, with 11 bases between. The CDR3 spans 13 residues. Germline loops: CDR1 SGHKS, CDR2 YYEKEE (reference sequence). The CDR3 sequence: CASSLAEGWEQFF. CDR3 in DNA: TGTGCCAGCAGCTTGGCCGAGGGTTGGGAGCAGTTCTTC.

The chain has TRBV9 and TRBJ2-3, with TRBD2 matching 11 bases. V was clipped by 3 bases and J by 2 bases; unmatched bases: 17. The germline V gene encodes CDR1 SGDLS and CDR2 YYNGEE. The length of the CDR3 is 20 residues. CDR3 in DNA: TGTGCCAGCAGCGCCCGTTTGGGGGTTACTAGCGGGGGATTCACAGATACGCAGTATTTT. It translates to CASSARLGVTSGGFTDTQYF.

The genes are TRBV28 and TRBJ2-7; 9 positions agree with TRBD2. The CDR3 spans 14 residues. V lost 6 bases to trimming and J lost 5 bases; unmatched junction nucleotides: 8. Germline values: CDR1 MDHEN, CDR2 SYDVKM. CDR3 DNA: TGTGCCAGCAGCAGTAGCGGGAGCATAGACGAGCAGTACTTC. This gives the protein CASSSSGSIDEQYF.

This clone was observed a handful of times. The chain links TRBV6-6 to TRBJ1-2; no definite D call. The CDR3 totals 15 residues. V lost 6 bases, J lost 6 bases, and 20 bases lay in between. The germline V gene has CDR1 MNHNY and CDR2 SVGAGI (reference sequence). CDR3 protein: CASSERWSVTDGYTF. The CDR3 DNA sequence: TGTGCCAGCAGCGAAAGATGGTCGGTAACTGATGGCTACACCTTC.

CDR3 sequence (DNA): TGTGCCAGCAGTTTATCGACAGGGGCCGTCTCCGAGCAGTACTTC. Encoded protein: CASSLSTGAVSEQYF. The chain recombines TRBV27 with TRBJ2-7, with 8 bases that match TRBD1. Germline-derived CDR1 and CDR2 are MNHEY and SMNVEV (reference sequence). V lost 0 bases, J lost 6 bases, and 7 bases stayed unmatched. The CDR3 consists of 15 residues.

DNA of the CDR3: TGTGCCAGCAGCTTAGATCGGGGGTCTTACGAGCAGTACTTC. Its protein is CASSLDRGSYEQYF. V usage is TRBV11-2 and J usage is TRBJ2-5; D is perhaps TRBD2 (6 bases). TRBJ2-7 explains the end of the DNA better; the J call may be wrong. This CDR3 comprises 14 residues. Germline values: CDR1 SGHAT, CDR2 FQNNGV.

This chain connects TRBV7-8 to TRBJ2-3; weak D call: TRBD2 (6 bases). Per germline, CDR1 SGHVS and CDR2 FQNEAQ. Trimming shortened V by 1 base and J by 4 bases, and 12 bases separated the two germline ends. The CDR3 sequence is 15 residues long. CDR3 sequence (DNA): TGTGCCAGCAGCTTAGGACTAGTCTTCCCAGATACGCAGTATTTT. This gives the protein CASSLGLVFPDTQYF.

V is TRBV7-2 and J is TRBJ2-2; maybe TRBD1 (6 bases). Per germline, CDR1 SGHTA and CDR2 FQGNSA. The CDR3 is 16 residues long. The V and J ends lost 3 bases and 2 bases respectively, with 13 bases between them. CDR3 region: CASSLTMTGNTGELFF. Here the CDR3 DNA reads TGTGCCAGCAGCTTGACAATGACAGGAAACACCGGGGAGCTGTTTTTT.

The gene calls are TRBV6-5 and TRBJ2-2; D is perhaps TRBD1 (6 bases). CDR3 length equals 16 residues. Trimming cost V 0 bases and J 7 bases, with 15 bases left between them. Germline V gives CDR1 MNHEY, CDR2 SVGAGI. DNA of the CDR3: TGTGCCAGCAGTTACTCGACGTCAGGGGATCACGGGGAGCTGTTTTTT. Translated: CASSYSTSGDHGELFF.

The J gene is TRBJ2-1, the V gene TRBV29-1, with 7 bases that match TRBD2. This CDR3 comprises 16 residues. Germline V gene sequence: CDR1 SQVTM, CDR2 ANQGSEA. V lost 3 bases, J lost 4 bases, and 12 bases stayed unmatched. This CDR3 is CSVDGFGGVPYNEQFF. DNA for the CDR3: TGCAGCGTTGATGGCTTTGGGGGGGTCCCATACAATGAGCAGTTCTTC.

The CDR3, as DNA: TGCAGCGTTGGGGGGGGAACTAATGAAAAACTGTTTTTT. Protein sequence: CSVGGGTNEKLFF. This chain connects TRBV29-1 to TRBJ1-4, with a tentative D call TRBD1 (5 bases). The CDR3 length is 13 residues. Germline V gives CDR1 SQVTM, CDR2 ANQGSEA. V was cut by 4 bases and J by 1 base, with 7 bases left in between. Full variable domain (outside the CDR3, taken from reference TRBV29-1 and TRBJ1-4): SAVISQKPSRDICQRGTSLTIQCQVDSQVTMMFWYRQQPGQSLTLIATANQGSEATYESGFVIDKFPISRPNLTFSTLTVSNMSPEDSSIYLCSVGGGTNEKLFFGSGTQLSVL.

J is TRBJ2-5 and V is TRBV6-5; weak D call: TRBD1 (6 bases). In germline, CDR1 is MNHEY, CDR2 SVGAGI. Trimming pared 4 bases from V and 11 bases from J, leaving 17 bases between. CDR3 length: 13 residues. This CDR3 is CASSSTTGLEQYF. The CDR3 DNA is TGTGCCAGCAGTTCCACCACAGGGTTAGAGCAGTACTTC.

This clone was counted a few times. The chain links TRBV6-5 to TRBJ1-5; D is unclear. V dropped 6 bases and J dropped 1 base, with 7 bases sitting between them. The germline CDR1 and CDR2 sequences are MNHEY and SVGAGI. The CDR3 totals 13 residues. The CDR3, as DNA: TGTGCCAGCAGCGTACTCAGCAATCAGCCCCAGCATTTT. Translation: CASSVLSNQPQHF.